Presented here are 5 T cell receptor beta chains from one specimen sequenced in a study of cytomegalovirus exposure and HLA in healthy donors. PCR primers comprised 60 Vbeta and 13 Jbeta primers. The protocol was immunoSEQ multiplex PCR, while the TCRdb copy is restricted to in-frame clones and leaves out a portion. The sample consists of some 150,000 clones, more than 60% of them appearing once. Sequenced sample: PBMCs. The origin of the receptors is a human donor in good health.

This chain joins TRBV21-1 and TRBJ2-3; the table gives TRBD1 as D, unverified against the DNA. TRBV21-1 is described as a pseudogene. The CDR3 loop spans 15 amino acids. The CDR3 sequence: CASSTWTGTTDTQYF. CDR3 DNA sequence: TGTGCCAGCAGCACCTGGACAGGGACCACAGATACGCAGTATTTT.

The rearrangement joins TRBV12-5 to TRBJ1-5, with D maybe TRBD1 (5 bases). This CDR3 comprises 17 residues. Germline V gene data show CDR1 as LGHNT and CDR2 as FRNRAP. Trimming removed 4 bases from V and 0 bases from J, with 16 bases in between. CDR3 amino acids: CASGYSDIQYSNQPQHF. The CDR3, as DNA: TGTGCTAGTGGTTACTCGGACATACAATATAGCAATCAGCCCCAGCATTTT.

The chain has TRBV30 and TRBJ2-5, with TRBD1 matching over 11 bases. The CDR3 totals 14 residues. V shed 2 bases, J shed 4 bases, and the junction held 3 bases outside the gene matches. CDR1 and CDR2 (germline): GTSNPN, SVGIG (reference sequence). This CDR3 reads CAWSRTGGGETQYF. CDR3 bases: TGTGCCTGGAGTCGGACAGGGGGCGGAGAGACCCAGTACTTC. Full variable domain (rest looked up from reference TRBV30 and TRBJ2-5): SQTIHQWPATLVQPVGSPLSLECTVEGTSNPNLYWYRQAAGRGLQLLFYSVGIGQISSEVPQNLSASRPQDRQFILSSKKLLLSDSGFYLCAWSRTGGGETQYFGPGTRLLVL.

Relative to its sample, this clone is medium-sized. The chain has TRBV7-6 and TRBJ2-7; 9 bases match TRBD1. J gave up 7 bases and V 5 bases, and 6 bases lay outside the gene matches. Germline V lookup: CDR1 SGHVS, CDR2 FNYEAQ. The CDR3 is made up of 13 amino acids. This chain's CDR3 is CASSRTGVGEQYF. The CDR3 DNA sequence: TGTGCCAGCAGCCGGACAGGGGTCGGTGAGCAGTACTTC.

The chain is built from TRBV4-1 and TRBJ2-3, with D unclear. Trimming pared 0 bases from V and 8 bases from J, leaving 6 bases between. This CDR3 contains 12 residues. CDR1 and CDR2 from the germline V gene are MGHRA and YSYEKL. This CDR3 reads CASSQDLPTQYF. The CDR3 DNA sequence: TGCGCCAGCAGCCAAGATCTACCTACGCAGTATTTT.